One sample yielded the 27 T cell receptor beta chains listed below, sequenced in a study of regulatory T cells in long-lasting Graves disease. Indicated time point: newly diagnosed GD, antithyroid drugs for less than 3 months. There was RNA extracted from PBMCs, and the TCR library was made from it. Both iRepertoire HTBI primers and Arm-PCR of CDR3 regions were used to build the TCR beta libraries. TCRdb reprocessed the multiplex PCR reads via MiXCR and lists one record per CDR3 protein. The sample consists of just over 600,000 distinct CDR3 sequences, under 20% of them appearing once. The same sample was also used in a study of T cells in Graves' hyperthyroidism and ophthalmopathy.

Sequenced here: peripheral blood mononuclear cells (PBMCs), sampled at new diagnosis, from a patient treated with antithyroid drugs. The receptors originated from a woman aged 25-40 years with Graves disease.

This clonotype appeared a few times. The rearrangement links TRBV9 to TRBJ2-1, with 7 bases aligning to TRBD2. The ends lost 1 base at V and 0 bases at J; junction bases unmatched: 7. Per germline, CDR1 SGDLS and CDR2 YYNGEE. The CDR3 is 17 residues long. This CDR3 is CASSVWGGPSSYNEQFF. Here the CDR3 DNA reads TGTGCCAGCAGCGTATGGGGAGGGCCTAGCTCCTACAATGAGCAGTTCTTC.

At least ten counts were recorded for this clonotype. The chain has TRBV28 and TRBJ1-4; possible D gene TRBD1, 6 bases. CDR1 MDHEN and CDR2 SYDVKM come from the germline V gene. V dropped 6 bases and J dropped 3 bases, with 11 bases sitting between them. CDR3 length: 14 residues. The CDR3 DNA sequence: TGTGCCAGCAGATTAGGGGGTTCTAATGAAAAACTGTTTTTT. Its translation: CASRLGGSNEKLFF.

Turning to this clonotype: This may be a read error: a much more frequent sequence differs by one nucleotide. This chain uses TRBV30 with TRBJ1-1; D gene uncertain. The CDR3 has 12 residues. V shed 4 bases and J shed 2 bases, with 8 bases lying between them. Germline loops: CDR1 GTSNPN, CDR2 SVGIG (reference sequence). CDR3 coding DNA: TGTGCCTGGATTGAGGCCAACACTGAAGCTTTCTTT. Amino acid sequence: CAWIEANTEAFF. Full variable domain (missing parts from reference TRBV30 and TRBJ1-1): SQTIHQWPATLVQPVGSPLSLECTVEGTSNPNLYWYRQAAGRGLQLLFYSVGIGQISSEVPQNLSASRPQDRQFILSSKKLLLSDSGFYLCAWIEANTEAFFGQGTRLTVV.

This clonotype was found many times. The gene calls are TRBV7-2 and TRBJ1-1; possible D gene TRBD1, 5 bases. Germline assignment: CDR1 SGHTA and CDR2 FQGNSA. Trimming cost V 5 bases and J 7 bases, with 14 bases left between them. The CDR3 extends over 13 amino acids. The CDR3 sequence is CASSGIRDGEAFF. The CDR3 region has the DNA TGTGCCAGCAGCGGAATCCGGGACGGTGAAGCTTTCTTT.

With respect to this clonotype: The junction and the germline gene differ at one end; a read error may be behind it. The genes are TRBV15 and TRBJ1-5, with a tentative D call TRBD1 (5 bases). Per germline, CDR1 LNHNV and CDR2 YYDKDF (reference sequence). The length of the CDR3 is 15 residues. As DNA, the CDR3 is TGTGTCACCAGCAGAGATCTGGGACGGGGTCAGCCCCAGCATTTT. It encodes CVTSRDLGRGQPQHF.

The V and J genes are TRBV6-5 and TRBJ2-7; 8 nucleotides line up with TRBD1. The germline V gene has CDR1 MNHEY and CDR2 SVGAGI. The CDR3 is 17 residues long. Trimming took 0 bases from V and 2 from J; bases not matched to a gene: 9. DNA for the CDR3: TGTGCCAGCAGTTACTCGAGCCCAGACAGGGGTCCCTACGAGCAGTACTTC. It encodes CASSYSSPDRGPYEQYF.

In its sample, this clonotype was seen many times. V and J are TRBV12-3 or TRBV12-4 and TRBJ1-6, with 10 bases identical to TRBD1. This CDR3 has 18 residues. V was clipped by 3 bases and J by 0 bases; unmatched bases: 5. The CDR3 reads CASSFKGQGSSYNSPLHF. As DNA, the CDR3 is TGTGCCAGCAGTTTTAAGGGACAGGGGAGCTCCTATAATTCACCCCTCCACTTT.

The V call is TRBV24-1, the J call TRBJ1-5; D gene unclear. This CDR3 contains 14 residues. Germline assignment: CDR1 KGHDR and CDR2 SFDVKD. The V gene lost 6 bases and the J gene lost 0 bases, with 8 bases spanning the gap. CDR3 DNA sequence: TGTGCCACCAGTTTAGCAGCTAGCAATCAGCCCCAGCATTTT. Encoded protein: CATSLAASNQPQHF.

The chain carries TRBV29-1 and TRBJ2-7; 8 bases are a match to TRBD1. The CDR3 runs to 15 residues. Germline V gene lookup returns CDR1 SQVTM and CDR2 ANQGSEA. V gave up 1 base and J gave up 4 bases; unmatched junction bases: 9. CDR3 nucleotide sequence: TGCAGCGTTGAAGGTCGGACAGGGCTTAGTTACGAGCAGTACTTC. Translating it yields CSVEGRTGLSYEQYF.

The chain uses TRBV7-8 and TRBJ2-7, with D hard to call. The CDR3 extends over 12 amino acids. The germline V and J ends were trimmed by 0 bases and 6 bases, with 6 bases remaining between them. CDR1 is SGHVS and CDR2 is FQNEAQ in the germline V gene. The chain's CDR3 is CASSLARSEQYF. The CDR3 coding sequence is TGTGCCAGCAGCTTAGCTAGATCCGAGCAGTACTTC. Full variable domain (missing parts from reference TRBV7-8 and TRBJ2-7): GAGVSQSPRYKVAKRGQDVALRCDPISGHVSLFWYQQALGQGPEFLTYFQNEAQLDKSGLPSDRFFAERPEGSVSTLKIQRTQQEDSAVYLCASSLARSEQYFGPGTRLTVT.

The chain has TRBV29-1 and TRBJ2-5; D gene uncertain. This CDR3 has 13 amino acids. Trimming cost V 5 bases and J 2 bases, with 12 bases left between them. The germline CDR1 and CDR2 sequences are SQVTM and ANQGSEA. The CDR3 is CSVWSEIQETQYF. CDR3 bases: TGCAGCGTTTGGTCAGAGATACAAGAGACCCAGTACTTC.

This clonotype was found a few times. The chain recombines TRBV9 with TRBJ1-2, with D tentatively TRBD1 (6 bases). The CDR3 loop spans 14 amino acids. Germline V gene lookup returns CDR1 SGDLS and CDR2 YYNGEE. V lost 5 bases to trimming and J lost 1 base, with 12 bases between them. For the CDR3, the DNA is TGTGCCAGCAGTGACAGGAACCTTAACTATGGCTACACCTTC. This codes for CASSDRNLNYGYTF.

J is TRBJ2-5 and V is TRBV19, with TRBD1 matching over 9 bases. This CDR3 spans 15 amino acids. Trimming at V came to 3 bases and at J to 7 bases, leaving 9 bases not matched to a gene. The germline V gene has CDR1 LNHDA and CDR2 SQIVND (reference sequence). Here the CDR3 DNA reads TGTGCCAGTAGTATTGGGCAACAGGGGGCTTTGACCCAGTACTTC. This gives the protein CASSIGQQGALTQYF.

DNA for the CDR3: TGCAGTGGTAGCCCCTTTTCTGAGACCCAGTACTTC. Amino acids: CSGSPFSETQYF. The gene calls are TRBV20-1 and TRBJ2-5; no firm D call. CDR3 length equals 12 residues. Germline V gene lookup returns CDR1 DFQATT and CDR2 SNEGSKA (reference sequence). V gave up 7 bases and J gave up 5 bases, with 14 bases separating them.

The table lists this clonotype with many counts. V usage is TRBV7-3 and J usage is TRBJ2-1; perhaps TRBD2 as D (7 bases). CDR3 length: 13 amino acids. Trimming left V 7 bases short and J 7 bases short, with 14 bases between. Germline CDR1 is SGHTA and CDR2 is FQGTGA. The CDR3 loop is CASKHREGNEQFF. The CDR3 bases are TGTGCCAGCAAACACAGGGAGGGGAATGAGCAGTTCTTC.

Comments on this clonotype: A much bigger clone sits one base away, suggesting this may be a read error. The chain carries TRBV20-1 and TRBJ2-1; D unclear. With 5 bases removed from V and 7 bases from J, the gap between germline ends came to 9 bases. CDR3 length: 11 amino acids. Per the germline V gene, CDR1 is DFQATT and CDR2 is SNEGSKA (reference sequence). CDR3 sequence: CSAYPLNEQFF. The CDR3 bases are TGCAGTGCTTACCCTCTGAATGAGCAGTTCTTC.

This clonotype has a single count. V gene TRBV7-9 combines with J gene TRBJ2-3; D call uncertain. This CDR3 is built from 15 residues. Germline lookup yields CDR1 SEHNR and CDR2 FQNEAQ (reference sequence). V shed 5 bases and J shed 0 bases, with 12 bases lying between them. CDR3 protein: CASSRLGGSTDTQYF. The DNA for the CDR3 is TGTGCCAGCAGCCGTCTGGGTGGTAGCACAGATACGCAGTATTTT.

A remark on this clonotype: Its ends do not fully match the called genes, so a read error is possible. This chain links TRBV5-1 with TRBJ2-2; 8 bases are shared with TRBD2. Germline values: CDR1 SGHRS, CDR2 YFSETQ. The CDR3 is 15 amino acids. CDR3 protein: CASGFTSGGTGELFF. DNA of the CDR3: TGCGCCAGCGGCTTTACTAGCGGTGGCACCGGGGAGCTGTTTTTT.

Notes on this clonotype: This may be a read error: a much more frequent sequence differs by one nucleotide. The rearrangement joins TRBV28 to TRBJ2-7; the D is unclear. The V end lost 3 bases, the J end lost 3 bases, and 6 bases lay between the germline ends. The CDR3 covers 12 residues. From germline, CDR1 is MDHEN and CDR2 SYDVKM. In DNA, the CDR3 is TGTGCCAGCAGTTTCTATATCTACGAGCAGTACTTC. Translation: CASSFYIYEQYF.

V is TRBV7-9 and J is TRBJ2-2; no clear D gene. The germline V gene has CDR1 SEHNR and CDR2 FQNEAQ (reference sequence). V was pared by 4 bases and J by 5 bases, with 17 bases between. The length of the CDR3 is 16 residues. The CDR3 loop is CASSSSLTSVTGELFF. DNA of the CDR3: TGTGCCAGCAGCTCATCGCTCACAAGCGTTACCGGGGAGCTGTTTTTT.

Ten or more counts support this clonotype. CDR3 in amino acids: CASSPSGGGWIYGYTF. DNA for the CDR3: TGTGCCAGCAGTCCATCGGGCGGGGGGTGGATCTATGGCTACACCTTC. The chain joins TRBV28 to TRBJ1-2; possibly TRBD1 for D (5 bases). Trimming left V 5 bases short and J 4 bases short, with 20 bases between. CDR1 is MDHEN, CDR2 SYDVKM, per germline. This CDR3 comprises 16 residues.

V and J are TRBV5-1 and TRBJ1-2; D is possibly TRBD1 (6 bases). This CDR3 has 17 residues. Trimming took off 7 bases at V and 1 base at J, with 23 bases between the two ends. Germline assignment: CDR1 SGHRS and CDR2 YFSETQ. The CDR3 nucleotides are TGCGCCAGCGCTACAGGGTACGGGACGGAGGTTAACTATGGCTACACCTTC. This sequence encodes CASATGYGTEVNYGYTF.

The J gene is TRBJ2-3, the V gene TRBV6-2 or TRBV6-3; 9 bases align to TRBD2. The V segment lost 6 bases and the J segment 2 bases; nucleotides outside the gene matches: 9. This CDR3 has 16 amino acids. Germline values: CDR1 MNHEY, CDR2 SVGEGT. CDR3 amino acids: CASSQDAGGVTDTQYF. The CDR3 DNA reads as TGTGCCAGCAGCCAAGACGCGGGAGGGGTCACAGATACGCAGTATTTT.

The chain's CDR3 is CASTPDRPGAQYF. The CDR3 nucleotides read TGTGCCAGCACCCCGGACCGCCCGGGAGCCCAGTACTTC. The V gene is TRBV3-1, the J gene TRBJ2-5, with D perhaps TRBD2 (6 bases). Trimming left V 7 bases short and J 9 bases short, with 18 bases between. The CDR3 sequence is 13 residues long. In germline, CDR1 is LGHDT, CDR2 YNNKEL (reference sequence).

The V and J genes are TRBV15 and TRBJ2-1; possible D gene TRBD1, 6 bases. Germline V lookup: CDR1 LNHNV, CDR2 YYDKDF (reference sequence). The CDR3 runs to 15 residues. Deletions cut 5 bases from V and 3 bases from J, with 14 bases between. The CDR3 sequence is CATSGRIQGYNEQFF. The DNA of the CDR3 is TGTGCCACCAGCGGTAGAATACAGGGCTACAATGAGCAGTTCTTC.

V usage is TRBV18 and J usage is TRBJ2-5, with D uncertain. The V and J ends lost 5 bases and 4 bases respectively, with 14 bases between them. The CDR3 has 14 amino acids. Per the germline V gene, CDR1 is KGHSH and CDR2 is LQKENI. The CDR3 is CASSATPTGETQYF. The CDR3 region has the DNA TGTGCCAGCTCAGCAACACCCACGGGAGAGACCCAGTACTTC.

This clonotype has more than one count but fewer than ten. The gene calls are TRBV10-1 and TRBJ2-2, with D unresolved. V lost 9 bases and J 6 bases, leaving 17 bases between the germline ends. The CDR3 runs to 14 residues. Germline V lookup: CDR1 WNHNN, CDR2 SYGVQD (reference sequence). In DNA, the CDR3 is TGCGCCAGTTACAAAGGCACCTCTGCCGGGGAGCTGTTTTTT. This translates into CASYKGTSAGELFF.